This TCR beta chain was identified during a study of cytomegalovirus exposure and HLA in healthy donors. Across the whole study: According to later analysis, the same platform produced the 100 to 150 validation and 600 to 800 first-cohort repertoires. Whole-study results and caveats: Per published reports, the classifier diagnosed cytomegalovirus status with high specificity and sensitivity. According to a subsequent analysis, TCR clusters from the first cohort were inclined to appear together in the 120 validation repertoires.

The donors formed part of the roughly 110-subject validation cohort, distinct from the roughly 700-subject first cohort. Comment on this clone: Its antigen is as yet unknown.

The V gene's germline CDR1 is MGHDK and CDR2 SYGVNS. This CDR3 has 14 amino acids. V gave up 5 bases and J gave up 3 bases; unmatched junction bases: 4. TCRdb keeps only in-frame clones here, not all; method: immunoSEQ multiplex PCR. Among roughly 300,000 clones, 75% to 90% were seen once, and the ten largest hold more than 0.9%. The chain is built from TRBV25-1 and TRBJ2-1, with 7 bases that match TRBD1. Sequenced: PBMCs. The sequence was obtained from a woman in her 30s in good health and CMV-seropositive. The CDR3, as DNA: TGTGCCAGCAGTTCGACAGGGTTCTACAATGAGCAGTTCTTC. Amino acid sequence: CASSSTGFYNEQFF.